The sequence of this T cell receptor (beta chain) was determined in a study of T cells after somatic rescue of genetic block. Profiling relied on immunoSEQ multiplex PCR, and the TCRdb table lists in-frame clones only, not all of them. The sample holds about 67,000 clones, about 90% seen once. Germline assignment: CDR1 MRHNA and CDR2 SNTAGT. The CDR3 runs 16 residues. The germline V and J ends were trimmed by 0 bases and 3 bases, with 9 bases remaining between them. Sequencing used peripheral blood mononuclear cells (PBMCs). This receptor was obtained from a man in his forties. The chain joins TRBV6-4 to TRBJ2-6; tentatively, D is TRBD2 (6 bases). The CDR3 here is CASSDSKGGGANVLTF. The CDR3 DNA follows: TGTGCCAGCAGTGACTCAAAGGGAGGTGGGGCCAACGTCCTGACTTTC.